One sample yielded the 13 T cell receptor beta chains listed below, sequenced in a study of T cell changes during pregnancy in multiple sclerosis. Sequencing used immunoSEQ multiplex PCR; TCRdb keeps in-frame clones, though not all of them. The sample has some 100,000 clones; around 93% are singletons. The sample was peripheral blood, taken before pregnancy. The receptors derive from a female donor with multiple sclerosis, enrolled in a pregnancy study.

The rearrangement uses TRBV27 and TRBJ2-6; 10 bases match TRBD2. The CDR3 contains 19 residues. Germline-derived CDR1 and CDR2 are MNHEY and SMNVEV (reference sequence). The V segment lost 2 bases and the J segment 2 bases; nucleotides outside the gene matches: 9. CDR3 nucleotide sequence: TGTGCCAGCAGTTTAGGGCTAGCGGGAGTTGGTCCTGGGGCCAACGTCCTGACTTTC. It encodes CASSLGLAGVGPGANVLTF.

The V gene is TRBV5-4, the J gene TRBJ2-5; 9 nucleotides align to TRBD2. Trimming took 10 bases from V and 5 from J; bases not matched to a gene: 9. CDR3 length: 13 residues. Germline values: CDR1 SGHNT, CDR2 YYREEE (reference sequence). This chain's CDR3 is CASGGRADETQYF. The CDR3 DNA reads TGTGCCTCGGGCGGGAGGGCCGACGAGACCCAGTACTTC.

This chain connects TRBV4-3 to TRBJ2-7, with a tentative D call TRBD2 (5 bases). The ends were cut back, 2 bases at V and 6 bases at J, with 11 bases in the middle. The CDR3 is 13 residues long. Germline loops: CDR1 LGHNA, CDR2 YSLEER. The CDR3 spells CASSQTLRAEQYF. In nucleotides, the CDR3 is TGCGCCAGCAGCCAAACCCTGCGGGCCGAGCAGTACTTC.

J is TRBJ1-5 and V is TRBV4-1, with D unclear. In germline, CDR1 is MGHRA, CDR2 YSYEKL. This CDR3 region has 16 residues. Trimming stripped 0 bases from V and 0 bases from J, with 9 bases between. The CDR3 DNA reads TGCGCCAGCAGCCAAGAGGGCGACATTAGCAATCAGCCCCAGCATTTT. Translating it yields CASSQEGDISNQPQHF.

The chain uses TRBV2 and TRBJ2-1, with TRBD2 matching 9 bases. The CDR3 loop spans 15 amino acids. J lost 8 bases, V lost 6 bases, and 11 bases had no gene match. The germline CDR1 and CDR2 sequences are SNHLY and FYNNEI. CDR3 loop: CASRSYSSGSYEQFF. CDR3 nucleotide sequence: TGTGCCAGCAGATCCTACAGTAGCGGGAGCTATGAGCAGTTCTTC.

The genes are TRBV11-3 and TRBJ2-1; no clear D gene. Germline CDR1 reads SGHNT; CDR2 reads YENEEA. V lost 1 base, J lost 12 bases, and 19 bases lay in between. The CDR3 loop spans 15 amino acids. DNA of the CDR3: TGTGCCAGCAGCTTAGCTCGGCCCGCCGGCCGGGTGCAGTTCTTC. Its protein product is CASSLARPAGRVQFF.

This clone was picked up one time. The CDR3: CASSPSGLPTDTQYF. CDR3 coding DNA: TGTGCCAGCTCACCCTCGGGACTCCCCACAGATACGCAGTATTTT. V usage is TRBV18 and J usage is TRBJ2-3; D possibly corresponds to TRBD2 (6 bases). The CDR3 has 15 amino acids. Trimming took off 3 bases at V and 2 bases at J, with 12 bases between the two ends. Per germline, CDR1 KGHSH and CDR2 LQKENI. Filled out from reference TRBV18 and TRBJ2-3, the complete variable domain reads NAGVMQNPRHLVRRRGQEARLRCSPMKGHSHVYWYRQLPEEGLKFMVYLQKENIIDESGMPKERFSAEFPKEGPSILRIQQVVRGDSAAYFCASSPSGLPTDTQYFGPGTRLTVL.

The chain has TRBV6-1 and TRBJ2-7; a possible D gene is TRBD1 (7 bases). In germline, CDR1 is MNHNS, CDR2 SASEGT. This CDR3 contains 14 residues. Trimming removed 7 bases from V and 0 bases from J, with 13 bases in between. The chain's CDR3 is CASKMRDSSYEQYF. CDR3 DNA sequence: TGTGCCAGCAAAATGCGGGACAGCTCCTACGAGCAGTACTTC.

The chain recombines TRBV28 with TRBJ1-4; 7 bases fit TRBD1. Germline V gene lookup returns CDR1 MDHEN and CDR2 SYDVKM. Trimming cost V 8 bases and J 7 bases; bases outside gene matches: 13. The CDR3 extends over 15 amino acids. CDR3 sequence: CASGSQTGSSEKLFF. CDR3 DNA: TGTGCCAGCGGATCTCAGACAGGGTCAAGTGAAAAACTGTTTTTT.

The CDR3 DNA sequence: TGTGCCAGCTCACCACGTCAGGGGAACTCGAACACTGAAGCTTTCTTT. Its protein is CASSPRQGNSNTEAFF. This sequence joins TRBV18 and TRBJ1-1; tentatively, D is TRBD1 (6 bases). Trimming left V 1 base short and J 1 base short, with 13 bases between. CDR1 and CDR2 (germline): KGHSH, LQKENI. This CDR3 is built from 16 residues.

V usage is TRBV7-6 and J usage is TRBJ2-1, with D uncertain. This CDR3 comprises 20 residues. Germline-derived CDR1 and CDR2 are SGHVS and FNYEAQ. V was shortened by 0 bases and J by 2 bases, with 23 bases between the two germline ends. CDR3 coding DNA: TGTGCCAGCAGCTTAGCGGTCACCCTCGACGGTTCAGGCCCCTACAATGAGCAGTTCTTC. Its translation: CASSLAVTLDGSGPYNEQFF.

The rearrangement links TRBV4-1 to TRBJ2-1; the D is unclear. Trimming stripped 0 bases from V and 6 bases from J, with 9 bases between. The CDR3 has 14 amino acids. Germline assignment: CDR1 MGHRA and CDR2 YSYEKL. The CDR3 reads CASSQDTGFNEQFF. The DNA of the CDR3 is TGCGCCAGCAGCCAAGATACCGGGTTCAATGAGCAGTTCTTC.

The rearrangement joins TRBV19 to TRBJ1-5; 8 bases line up with TRBD1. The germline gives CDR1 LNHDA, CDR2 SQIVND (reference sequence). The CDR3 has 14 residues. Trimming removed 4 bases from V and 6 bases from J; junction bases left unmatched: 5. For the CDR3, the DNA is TGTGCCAGTAGTAATGACAGGGGCGGTCAGCCCCAGCATTTT. Its translation is CASSNDRGGQPQHF. Together with reference TRBV19 and TRBJ1-5, the CDR3 gives the full variable domain: DGGITQSPKYLFRKEGQNVTLSCEQNLNHDAMYWYRQDPGQGLRLIYYSQIVNDFQKGDIAEGYSVSREKKESFPLTVTSAQKNPTAFYLCASSNDRGGQPQHFGDGTRLSIL.